The 6 T cell receptor beta chains given below trace back to one sample, sequenced in a study of CD8 T cell repertoires and HIV-1 epitope variants. Repertoires were generated with immunoSEQ multiplex PCR, while TCRdb's copy carries only in-frame clones and drops some. The table shows more than 85,000 clones, with almost 75% occurring only once. Source material: uncultured baseline CD8+ T cells from peripheral blood mononuclear cells (PBMCs). These receptors were obtained from a male donor with HIV.

The CDR3 spells CASSLNPGRQGLETQYF. CDR3 coding DNA: TGTGCCAGCAGCTTAAACCCGGGGCGACAGGGGCTGGAGACCCAGTACTTC. The J gene is TRBJ2-5, the V gene TRBV7-7, with 8 nucleotides matching TRBD1. V shed 2 bases and J 5 bases; nucleotides not matched to a gene: 13. The CDR3 is made up of 17 amino acids. Germline lookup yields CDR1 SSHAT and CDR2 FNYEAQ (reference sequence).

V is TRBV7-2 and J is TRBJ2-7; no definite D call. Between the trimmed V and J ends, which lost 0 bases and 0 bases, there was a span of 15 bases. This CDR3 contains 17 residues. The germline CDR1 and CDR2 sequences are SGHTA and FQGNSA. The CDR3 DNA sequence: TGTGCCAGCAGCTTAGCTCCTCCGGGCTGGGCCTCCTACGAGCAGTACTTC. It translates to CASSLAPPGWASYEQYF.

The chain couples TRBV7-9 to TRBJ2-5; TRBD1 agrees at 12 bases. The CDR3 spans 15 residues. In germline, CDR1 is SEHNR, CDR2 FQNEAQ (reference sequence). Trimming cost V 6 bases and J 6 bases; bases outside gene matches: 8. CDR3 nucleotide sequence: TGTGCCAGCAGTTACCCGGGACAGGGGGCTCAGACCCAGTACTTC. Amino acid sequence: CASSYPGQGAQTQYF.

V is TRBV14 and J is TRBJ2-7; D call uncertain. The V gene's germline CDR1 is SGHDN and CDR2 FVKESK. The CDR3 covers 12 residues. Trimming removed 0 bases at V and 6 bases at J, with 6 bases between. CDR3 bases: TGTGCCAGCAGCCAAGATCTCCTCGAGCAGTACTTC. It is translated as CASSQDLLEQYF.

The table lists this clone with a count of one. The rearrangement joins TRBV10-3 to TRBJ1-1; the D is unclear. Germline CDR1 ENHRY, CDR2 SYGVKD. This CDR3 is built from 15 residues. V dropped 3 bases and J dropped 0 bases, with 11 bases sitting between them. The CDR3 DNA is TGTGCCATCAGTGAATCGGCGGCGATGAACACTGAAGCTTTCTTT. Protein: CAISESAAMNTEAFF.

J is TRBJ1-5 and V is TRBV6-1; 7 nucleotides align to TRBD1. Germline CDR1 and CDR2: MNHNS and SASEGT. The length of the CDR3 is 13 residues. The V gene end was trimmed by 9 bases and the J gene end by 7 bases; junction bases not matched to a gene: 9. The CDR3 region is CARPYRGRQPQHF. For the CDR3, the DNA is TGTGCCAGACCCTACAGGGGAAGACAGCCCCAGCATTTT.